This TCR beta chain was retrieved from a study of cytomegalovirus exposure and HLA in healthy donors. This CDR3 region has 13 residues. V lost 4 bases and J 2 bases, leaving 9 bases between the germline ends. CDR1 and CDR2 from the germline V gene are MNHEY and SMNVEV (reference sequence). The PCR employed 60 Vbeta primers together with 13 Jbeta primers. Using immunoSEQ multiplex PCR, the repertoire was profiled, and TCRdb retains in-frame clones only, with some absent. The sample has roughly 200,000 clones, 77% seen once; the top ten hold about 3.8%. Sequenced input: PBMCs. The receptor was derived from a woman in her sixties in good health and CMV-seropositive. The V call is TRBV27, the J call TRBJ2-7; D is uncertain. DNA for the CDR3: TGTGCCAGCAGTTCCACCCCTACCTACGAGCAGTACTTC. Translating gives CASSSTPTYEQYF.